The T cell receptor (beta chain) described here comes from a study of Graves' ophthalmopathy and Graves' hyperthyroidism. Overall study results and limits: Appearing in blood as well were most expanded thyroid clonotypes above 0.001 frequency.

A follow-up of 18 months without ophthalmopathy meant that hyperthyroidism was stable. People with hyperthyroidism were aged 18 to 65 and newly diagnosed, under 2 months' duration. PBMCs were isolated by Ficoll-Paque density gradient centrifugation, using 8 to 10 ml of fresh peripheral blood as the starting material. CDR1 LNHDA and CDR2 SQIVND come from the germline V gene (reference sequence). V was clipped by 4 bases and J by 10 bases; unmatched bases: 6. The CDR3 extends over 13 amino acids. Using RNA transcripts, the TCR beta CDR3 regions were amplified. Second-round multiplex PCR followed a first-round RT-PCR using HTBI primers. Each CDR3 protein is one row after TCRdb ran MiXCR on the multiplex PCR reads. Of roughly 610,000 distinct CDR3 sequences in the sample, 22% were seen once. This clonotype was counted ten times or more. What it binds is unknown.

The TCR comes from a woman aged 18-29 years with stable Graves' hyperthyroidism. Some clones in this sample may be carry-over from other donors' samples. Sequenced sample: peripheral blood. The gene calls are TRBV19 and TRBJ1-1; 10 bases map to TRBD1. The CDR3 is CASSTDRGTGAFF. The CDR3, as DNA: TGTGCCAGTAGTACGGACAGGGGGACGGGAGCTTTCTTT.